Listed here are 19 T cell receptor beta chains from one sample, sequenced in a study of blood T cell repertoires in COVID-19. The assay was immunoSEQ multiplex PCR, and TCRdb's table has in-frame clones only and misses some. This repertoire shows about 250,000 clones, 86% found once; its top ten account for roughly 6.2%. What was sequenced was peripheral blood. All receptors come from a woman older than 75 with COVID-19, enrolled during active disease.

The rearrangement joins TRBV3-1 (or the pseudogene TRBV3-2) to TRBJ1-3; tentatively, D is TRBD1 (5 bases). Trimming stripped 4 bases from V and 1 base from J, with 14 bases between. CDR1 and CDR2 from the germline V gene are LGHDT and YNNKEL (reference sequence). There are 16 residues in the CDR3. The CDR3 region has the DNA TGTGCCAGCAGCCTTCAAACTCGGGGGTCTGGAAACACCATATATTTT. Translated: CASSLQTRGSGNTIYF.

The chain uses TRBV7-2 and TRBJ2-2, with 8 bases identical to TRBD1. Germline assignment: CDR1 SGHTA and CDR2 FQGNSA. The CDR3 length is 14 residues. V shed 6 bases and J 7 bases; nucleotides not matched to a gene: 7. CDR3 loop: CASSRTGKDGELFF. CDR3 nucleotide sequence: TGTGCCAGCAGTCGGACAGGGAAGGACGGGGAGCTGTTTTTT.

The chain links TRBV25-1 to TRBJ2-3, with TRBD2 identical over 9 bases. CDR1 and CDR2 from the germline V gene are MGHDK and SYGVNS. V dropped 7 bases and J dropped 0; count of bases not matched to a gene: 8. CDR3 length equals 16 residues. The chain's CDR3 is CASTRGLARSTDTQYF. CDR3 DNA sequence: TGTGCCAGCACTCGAGGACTAGCGCGTAGCACAGATACGCAGTATTTT. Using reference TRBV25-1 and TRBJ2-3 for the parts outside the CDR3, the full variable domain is EADIYQTPRYLVIGTGKKITLECSQTMGHDKMYWYQQDPGMELHLIHYSYGVNSTEKGDLSSESTVSRIRTEHFPLTLESARPSHTSQYLCASTRGLARSTDTQYFGPGTRLTVL.

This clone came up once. CDR3 residues: CASSRTGMNTEAFF. The CDR3 DNA is TGTGCCAGCTCGCGGACAGGGATGAACACTGAAGCTTTCTTT. The chain recombines TRBV18 with TRBJ1-1; 8 positions match TRBD1. The CDR3 runs to 14 residues. The ends lost 6 bases at V and 0 bases at J; junction bases unmatched: 3. CDR1 is KGHSH, CDR2 LQKENI, per germline.

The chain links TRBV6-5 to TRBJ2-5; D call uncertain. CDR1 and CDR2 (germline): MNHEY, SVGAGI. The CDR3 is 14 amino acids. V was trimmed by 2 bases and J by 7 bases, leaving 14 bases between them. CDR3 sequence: CASSYGGSASTQYF. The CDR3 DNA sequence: TGTGCCAGCAGTTACGGCGGTTCAGCATCGACCCAGTACTTC.

CDR3 protein: CASKPQLAGTDDTQYF. In nucleotides, the CDR3 is TGTGCCAGCAAGCCACAACTAGCGGGGACGGATGATACGCAGTATTTT. The V call is TRBV2, the J call TRBJ2-3; 10 bases map to TRBD2. From germline, CDR1 is SNHLY and CDR2 FYNNEI. The CDR3 has 16 residues. V lost 7 bases, J lost 6 bases, and 13 bases stayed unmatched.

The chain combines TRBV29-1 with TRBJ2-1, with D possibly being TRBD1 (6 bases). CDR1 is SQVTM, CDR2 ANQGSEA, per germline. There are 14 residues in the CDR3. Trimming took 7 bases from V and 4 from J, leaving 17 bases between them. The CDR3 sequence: CSAEEDSLYNEQFF. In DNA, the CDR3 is TGCAGCGCAGAAGAGGACAGCTTATACAATGAGCAGTTCTTC.

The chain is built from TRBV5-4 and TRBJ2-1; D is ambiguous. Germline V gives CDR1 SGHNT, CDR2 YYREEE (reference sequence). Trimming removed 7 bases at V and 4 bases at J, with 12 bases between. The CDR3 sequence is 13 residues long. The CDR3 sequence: CASASSRYNEQFF. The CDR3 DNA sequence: TGTGCCAGCGCGAGTTCCAGGTACAATGAGCAGTTCTTC.

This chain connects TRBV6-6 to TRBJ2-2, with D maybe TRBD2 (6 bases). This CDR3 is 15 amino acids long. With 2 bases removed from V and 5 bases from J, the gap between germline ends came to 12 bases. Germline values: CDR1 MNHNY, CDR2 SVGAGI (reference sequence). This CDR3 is CASSYPGGGTGELFF. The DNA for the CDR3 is TGTGCCAGCAGTTACCCCGGGGGTGGGACCGGGGAGCTGTTTTTT.

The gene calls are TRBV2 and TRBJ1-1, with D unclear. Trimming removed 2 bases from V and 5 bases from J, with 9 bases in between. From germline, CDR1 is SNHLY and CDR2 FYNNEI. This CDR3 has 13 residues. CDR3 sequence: CASSEIGDTEAFF. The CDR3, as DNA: TGTGCCAGCAGTGAAATCGGAGATACTGAAGCTTTCTTT. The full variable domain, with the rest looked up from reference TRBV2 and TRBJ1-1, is EPEVTQTPSHQVTQMGQEVILRCVPISNHLYFYWYRQILGQKVEFLVSFYNNEISEKSEIFDDQFSVERPDGSNFTLKIRSTKLEDSAMYFCASSEIGDTEAFFGQGTRLTVV.

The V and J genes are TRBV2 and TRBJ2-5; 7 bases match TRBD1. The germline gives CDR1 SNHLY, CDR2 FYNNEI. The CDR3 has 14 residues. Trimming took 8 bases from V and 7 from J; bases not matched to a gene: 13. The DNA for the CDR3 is TGTGCCAGCTCGGATCGGACAGGAGTAGGGACCCAGTACTTC. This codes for CASSDRTGVGTQYF.

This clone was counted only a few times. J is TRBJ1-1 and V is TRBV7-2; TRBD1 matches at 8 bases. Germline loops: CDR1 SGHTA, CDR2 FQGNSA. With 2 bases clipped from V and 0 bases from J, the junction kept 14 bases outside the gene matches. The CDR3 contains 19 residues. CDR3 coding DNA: TGTGCCAGCAGCTTATTCAGGACAGGGAGAGGTGGGATGAACACTGAAGCTTTCTTT. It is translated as CASSLFRTGRGGMNTEAFF.

The CDR3 coding sequence is TGTGCCAGTAGTAAGGGACAGGGAAATGAAAAACTGTTTTTT. Translating gives CASSKGQGNEKLFF. The V call is TRBV19, the J call TRBJ1-4; 9 positions match TRBD1. Germline V CDR1 and CDR2: LNHDA, SQIVND (reference sequence). The V and J ends lost 4 bases and 5 bases, in that order; junction bases with no gene match: 2. The CDR3 consists of 14 residues.

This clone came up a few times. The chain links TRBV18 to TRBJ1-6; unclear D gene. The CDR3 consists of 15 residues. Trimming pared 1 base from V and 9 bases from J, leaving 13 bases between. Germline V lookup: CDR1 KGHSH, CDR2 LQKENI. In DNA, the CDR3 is TGTGCCAGCTCACCACTTGGGGAGACTGGTTCACCCCTCCACTTT. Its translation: CASSPLGETGSPLHF.

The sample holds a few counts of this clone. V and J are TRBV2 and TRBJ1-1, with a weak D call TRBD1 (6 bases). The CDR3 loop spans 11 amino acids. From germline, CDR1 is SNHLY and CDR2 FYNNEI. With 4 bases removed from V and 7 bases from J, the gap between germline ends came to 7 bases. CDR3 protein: CASSGQVEAFF. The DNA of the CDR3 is TGTGCCAGCAGTGGACAGGTTGAAGCTTTCTTT.

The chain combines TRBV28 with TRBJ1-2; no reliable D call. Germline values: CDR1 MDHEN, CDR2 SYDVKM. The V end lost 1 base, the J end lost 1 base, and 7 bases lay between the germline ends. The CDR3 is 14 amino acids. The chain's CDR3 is CASSLSSVNYGYTF. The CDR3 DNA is TGTGCCAGCAGTTTATCGTCGGTTAACTATGGCTACACCTTC.

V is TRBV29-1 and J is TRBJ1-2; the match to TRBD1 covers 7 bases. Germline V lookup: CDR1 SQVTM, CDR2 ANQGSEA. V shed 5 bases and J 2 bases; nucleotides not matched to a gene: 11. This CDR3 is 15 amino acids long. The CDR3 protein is CSVQSGTATNYGYTF. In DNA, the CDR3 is TGCAGCGTTCAATCCGGGACAGCGACGAACTATGGCTACACCTTC.

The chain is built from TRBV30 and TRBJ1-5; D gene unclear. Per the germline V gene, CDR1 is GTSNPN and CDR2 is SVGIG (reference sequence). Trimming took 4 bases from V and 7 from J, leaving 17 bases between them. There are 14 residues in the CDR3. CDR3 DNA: TGTGCCTGGACCCCGGGGTCGGGGTTGCAGCCCCAGCATTTT. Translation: CAWTPGSGLQPQHF.

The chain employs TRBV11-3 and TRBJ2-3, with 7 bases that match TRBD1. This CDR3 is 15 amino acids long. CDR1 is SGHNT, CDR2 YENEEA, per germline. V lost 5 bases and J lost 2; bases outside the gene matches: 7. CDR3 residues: CASSLTGKHTDTQYF. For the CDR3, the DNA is TGTGCCAGCAGCCTGACAGGGAAGCACACAGATACGCAGTATTTT.